The clone carrying this T cell receptor (beta chain) was observed a handful of times. The data are from a study of T cells in Graves' hyperthyroidism and ophthalmopathy. About the research overall: Upon initial diagnosis and before any treatment, peripheral blood was collected.

Template material for amplifying TCR beta CDR3 regions consisted of RNA transcripts. During a first-round RT-PCR of the TCR CDR3, the HTBI primer set was used. TCRdb redid the calling of the multiplex PCR reads with MiXCR, one entry per CDR3 protein. The table records about 620,000 distinct CDR3 sequences, about 16% of them present only once. The CDR3 spans 12 residues. Germline CDR1 reads MNHEY; CDR2 reads SMNVEV (reference sequence). The V gene lost 5 bases and the J gene lost 7 bases, with 9 bases spanning the gap. The material sequenced was blood. The J gene is TRBJ2-1, the V gene TRBV27; D is ambiguous. The receptor comes from a woman aged 30 to 39 with Graves' hyperthyroidism. In nucleotides, the CDR3 is TGTGCCAGCAGTCGTTTTAAGAATGAGCAGTTCTTC. Encoded protein: CASSRFKNEQFF.